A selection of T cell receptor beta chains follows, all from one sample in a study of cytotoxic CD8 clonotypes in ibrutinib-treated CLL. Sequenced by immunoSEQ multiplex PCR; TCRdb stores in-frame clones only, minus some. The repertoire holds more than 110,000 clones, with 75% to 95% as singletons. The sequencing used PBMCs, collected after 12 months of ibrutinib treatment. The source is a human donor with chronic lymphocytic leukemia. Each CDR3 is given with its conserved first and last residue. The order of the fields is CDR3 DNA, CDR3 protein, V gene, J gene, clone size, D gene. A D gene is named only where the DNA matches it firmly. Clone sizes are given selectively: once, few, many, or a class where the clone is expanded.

CDR3 DNA: TGTGCCAGCAGCGCCATTAACAATGAGCAGTTCTTC
CDR3 protein: CASSAINNEQFF
V gene: TRBV5-4
J gene: TRBJ2-1
clone size: NA
D gene: NA

CDR3 DNA: TGTGCCAGCAGTGAAGCTGGTTGGGTCCTTAGCAATCAGCCCCAGCATTTT
CDR3 protein: CASSEAGWVLSNQPQHF
V gene: TRBV6-1
J gene: TRBJ1-5
clone size: NA
D gene: NA

CDR3 DNA: TGTGCCAGCAGTTACACGGCGGGGACAGGAAATGAGCAGTTCTTC
CDR3 protein: CASSYTAGTGNEQFF
V gene: TRBV6-5
J gene: TRBJ2-1
clone size: NA
D gene: TRBD1

CDR3 DNA: TGCGCCAGCGGTGCCGGGACCTCCTACGAGCAGTACTTC
CDR3 protein: CASGAGTSYEQYF
V gene: TRBV5-1
J gene: TRBJ2-7
clone size: NA
D gene: NA

CDR3 DNA: TGTGCCAGCAGCTCCGACAGGCTCGGGGAGACCCAGTACTTC
CDR3 protein: CASSSDRLGETQYF
V gene: TRBV7-2
J gene: TRBJ2-5
clone size: NA
D gene: NA

CDR3 DNA: TGCGCCAGCAGCCAAGGACCACAGGGTAGAGACGAGCAGTACTTC
CDR3 protein: CASSQGPQGRDEQYF
V gene: TRBV4-1
J gene: TRBJ2-7
clone size: NA
D gene: NA

CDR3 DNA: TGTGCCAGCAGTCGACTAGCGGGAGTATCCTACGAGCAGTACTTC
CDR3 protein: CASSRLAGVSYEQYF
V gene: TRBV2
J gene: TRBJ2-7
clone size: NA
D gene: TRBD2

CDR3 DNA: TGTGCCAGCAGCTCTGAGGGCCCGACATATGGCTACACCTTC
CDR3 protein: CASSSEGPTYGYTF
V gene: TRBV7-9
J gene: TRBJ1-2
clone size: NA
D gene: NA

CDR3 DNA: TGTGCCAGCTCACCGCCCTATCGGGTGGGGACTGAAGCTTTCTTT
CDR3 protein: CASSPPYRVGTEAFF
V gene: TRBV18
J gene: TRBJ1-1
clone size: NA
D gene: NA

CDR3 DNA: TGTGCCAGCAGCCCAGGACTAGCGGGGTTCAAAGAGACCCAGTACTTC
CDR3 protein: CASSPGLAGFKETQYF
V gene: TRBV11-1
J gene: TRBJ2-5
clone size: NA
D gene: TRBD2

CDR3 DNA: TGTGCCAGCAGCCTTACCGACAGAGTTAATACGCAGTATTTT
CDR3 protein: CASSLTDRVNTQYF
V gene: TRBV14
J gene: TRBJ2-3
clone size: NA
D gene: NA

CDR3 DNA: TGTGCCAGCAGTGGCCACAAGGGGGAGCAGTACTTC
CDR3 protein: CASSGHKGEQYF
V gene: TRBV28
J gene: TRBJ2-7
clone size: NA
D gene: NA

CDR3 DNA: TGTGCCAGTTCTTGGGGCGGGAGGACAAAAGAGACCCAGTACTTC
CDR3 protein: CASSWGGRTKETQYF
V gene: TRBV27
J gene: TRBJ2-5
clone size: NA
D gene: TRBD2

CDR3 DNA: TGTGCCAGCAGCCTTAGCGTAAACACCATATATTTT
CDR3 protein: CASSLSVNTIYF
V gene: TRBV5-3
J gene: TRBJ1-3
clone size: NA
D gene: NA

CDR3 DNA: TGTGCCAGCAGCGCCGAACAGACCAACTATGGCTACACCTTC
CDR3 protein: CASSAEQTNYGYTF
V gene: TRBV9
J gene: TRBJ1-2
clone size: NA
D gene: NA

CDR3 DNA: TGTGCCAGCAGCCCCCAGACTAGTTTCTCCTACAATGAGCAGTTCTTC
CDR3 protein: CASSPQTSFSYNEQFF
V gene: TRBV9
J gene: TRBJ2-1
clone size: once
D gene: NA

CDR3 DNA: TGTGCCAGCAGTTACGCGGCGGGAGCCTTTGGGTATGGCTACACCTTC
CDR3 protein: CASSYAAGAFGYGYTF
V gene: TRBV6-5
J gene: TRBJ1-2
clone size: NA
D gene: NA